The T cell receptor (beta chain) under discussion was sequenced for a study of blood T cell repertoires in COVID-19. Across the whole study: Collection of acute and convalescent COVID-19 samples took place in the United States, Italy and Spain. T cells, B-cell-depleted T cells, or PBMCs supplied cDNA or gDNA.

The CDR3 contains 19 residues. CDR1 SGHTA and CDR2 FQGTGA come from the germline V gene. Trimming pared 2 bases from V and 0 bases from J, leaving 17 bases between. Authors' processing steps: Reference gene primer amplification gave estimated nucleated cell counts. Profiling relied on immunoSEQ multiplex PCR, and the TCRdb table lists in-frame clones only, not all of them. That table is the source of V, J and clone size, and D and trimming were worked out from the DNA. Among about 230,000 clones listed, 70% to 90% were seen once. This TCR came from a man between 40 and 49 years old with acute or convalescent COVID-19. Sequencing was performed on peripheral blood. This chain links TRBV7-3 with TRBJ2-6; tentative D call: TRBD2 (6 bases). The CDR3 here is CASSLGGLSGYSGANVLTF. The CDR3 nucleotides are TGTGCCAGCAGCTTAGGGGGGTTAAGCGGATACTCTGGGGCCAACGTCCTGACTTTC.